This T cell receptor (beta chain) was observed in a study of blood T cells in healthy people across ages. This clonotype was detected only a few times. A second 7 to 11 cycle PCR used barcoded and J-beta primers. Each CDR3 protein gets one entry after TCRdb re-called the 5' RACE reads with MiXCR. This table holds 850,000 to 1,300,000 distinct CDR3 sequences, around 43% found once. The germline V gene encodes CDR1 MGHRA and CDR2 YSYEKL. This CDR3 is 15 amino acids long. V gave up 4 bases and J gave up 7 bases; unmatched junction bases: 10. The chain joins TRBV4-1 to TRBJ2-1, with 7 bases that match TRBD1. The clonotype originates from a woman aged 55 to 70 in good health. The sample was blood. The CDR3 nucleotides read TGCGCCAGCAGCCCACTCGAATACAGGGGAAATGAGCAGTTCTTC. It yields the protein CASSPLEYRGNEQFF.